Listed here is a single T cell receptor beta chain. Its antigen remains unknown. Clones were read by immunoSEQ multiplex PCR, and TCRdb kept only the in-frame ones, dropping some. The sample has roughly 2,000,000 clones; around 93% are singletons. Germline V gives CDR1 SGHAT, CDR2 FQNNGV. V lost 7 bases to trimming and J lost 0 bases, with 18 bases between them. The CDR3 runs 16 residues. CD45RO negativity and positive selection for CCR7 defined naive CD8 cells, a population that excluded terminally differentiated effector memory CD45RA+ cells. The donors, all of them Caucasian adults, lived in Nashville, Tennessee. The data were obtained in a study of shared clonotypes between healthy human individuals. The overall study: Participating donors consisted of a couple of women and a few men aged 18 to 49.

Broader study findings: A small donor pool kept down the genetic and exposure-history diversity that was represented.

This TCR came from a young man in good health. Some clones in this sample may be carry-over from other donors' samples. The chain has TRBV11-2 and TRBJ1-1, with a weak D call TRBD1 (5 bases). Sequences were obtained from naive CD8+ T cells from PBMCs. CDR3 sequence (DNA): TGTGCCAGCACCTTCCGGGGTGGGGCCGTGAACACTGAAGCTTTCTTT. It translates to CASTFRGGAVNTEAFF.